The 29 T cell receptor beta chains in this list originate from one sample, sequenced in a study of T cell clonotyping in hematopoietic cell transplantation (dated by TCRdb to the early 2020s). Libraries were prepared through the immunoSEQ multiplex PCR assay. This immuneACCESS table, as held by TCRdb, lists in-frame sequences with V and J called but not all clones. Of the missing ones, under half trace to an unresolved V gene in checked studies; the others have no known cause. The sample has 26,000 or so clones on record, under 90% of them singletons. About 1.8% of the sample lies in the top ten. What this sample's time point label stands for: recipient sample about 28 days before transplant, after cytoreduction. The sample in question was peripheral blood mononuclear cells, obtained before stem cell transplant. The receptors originated from a man between 40 and 49 years old with acute myeloid leukemia. Some clones in this sample may be carry-over from other donors' samples.

This clone was observed a single time. This sequence joins TRBV11-2 and TRBJ1-4; D ambiguous. Germline CDR1 reads SGHAT; CDR2 reads FQNNGV. V lost 7 bases, J lost 0 bases, and 3 bases lay in between. This CDR3 comprises 12 residues. CDR3 DNA sequence: TGTGCCAGCACCTCAACTAATGAAAAACTGTTTTTT. Its protein product is CASTSTNEKLFF.

The genes are TRBV7-9 and TRBJ2-3; D possibly corresponds to TRBD1 (7 bases). Germline V gene lookup returns CDR1 SEHNR and CDR2 FQNEAQ (reference sequence). The CDR3 totals 15 residues. Trimming removed 3 bases at V and 4 bases at J, with 14 bases between. CDR3 loop: CASSLEGAGADTQYF. The CDR3 DNA follows: TGTGCCAGCAGCTTGGAGGGGGCTGGGGCAGATACGCAGTATTTT.

V gene TRBV7-6 combines with J gene TRBJ2-6; D is uncertain. This CDR3 spans 16 amino acids. Germline-derived CDR1 and CDR2 are SGHVS and FNYEAQ. V lost 5 bases to trimming and J lost 0 bases, with 11 bases between them. CDR3 in DNA: TGTGCCAGCAGCCCTACCCCAGTCTCTGGGGCCAACGTCCTGACTTTC. Encoded protein: CASSPTPVSGANVLTF. The complete variable domain, with remaining parts taken from reference TRBV7-6 and TRBJ2-6, reads GAGVSQSPRYKVTKRGQDVALRCDPISGHVSLYWYRQALGQGPEFLTYFNYEAQQDKSGLPNDRFSAERPEGSISTLTIQRTEQRDSAMYRCASSPTPVSGANVLTFGAGSRLTVL.

The chain couples TRBV6-1 to TRBJ2-7, with D tentatively TRBD1 (6 bases). The V end was cut by 8 bases, the J end by 3 bases, with 17 bases between. Germline V gene data show CDR1 as MNHNS and CDR2 as SASEGT. The length of the CDR3 is 14 residues. DNA of the CDR3: TGTGCCAGCGGGCCGACAGGTGGATTCTACGAGCAGTACTTC. Translation gives CASGPTGGFYEQYF.

The chain has TRBV6-4 and TRBJ2-1; 10 bases agree with TRBD2. Unmatched junction bases numbered 6, after V lost 5 bases and J lost 2 bases. Germline assignment: CDR1 MRHNA and CDR2 SNTAGT. This CDR3 spans 16 amino acids. The CDR3, as DNA: TGTGCCAGCAGTAATCTAGCGGGAGAACCCTACAATGAGCAGTTCTTC. Translation gives CASSNLAGEPYNEQFF.

The chain joins TRBV19 to TRBJ2-7, with 8 bases identical to TRBD1. The CDR3 consists of 13 residues. Germline V gene data show CDR1 as LNHDA and CDR2 as SQIVND (reference sequence). V was clipped by 4 bases and J by 9 bases; unmatched bases: 8. Here the CDR3 DNA reads TGTGCCAGTAGTACAGATTTCCAGGGGGCGCAGTACTTC. This translates into CASSTDFQGAQYF.

The chain joins TRBV2 to TRBJ1-1; D is perhaps TRBD1 (6 bases). The CDR3 is 15 amino acids. Germline CDR1 and CDR2: SNHLY and FYNNEI. The V end lost 1 base, the J end lost 2 bases, and 11 bases lay between the germline ends. CDR3 region: CASSEDAGANTEAFF. In DNA, the CDR3 is TGTGCCAGCAGTGAAGATGCAGGGGCTAACACTGAAGCTTTCTTT.

The J gene is TRBJ2-7, the V gene TRBV5-6; 11 bases map to TRBD2. This CDR3 comprises 16 residues. Germline CDR1 reads SGHDT; CDR2 reads YYEEEE. V gave up 4 bases and J gave up 10 bases; unmatched junction bases: 16. The CDR3 region is CASSLTTSGSGGLQYF. The CDR3 bases are TGTGCCAGCAGCCTGACTACTAGCGGGAGCGGTGGGTTACAGTACTTC.

The chain couples TRBV6-6 to TRBJ2-7; TRBD1 aligns across 7 bases. CDR3 size: 15 residues. The V gene end was trimmed by 10 bases and the J gene end by 3 bases; junction bases not matched to a gene: 15. Looked up from germline, CDR1 is MNHNY and CDR2 is SVGAGI (reference sequence). The CDR3 nucleotides are TGTGCCACTAATATACAGGGGCGTCAAAACTACGAGCAGTACTTC. The encoded protein is CATNIQGRQNYEQYF.

The chain joins TRBV6-5 to TRBJ2-2; maybe TRBD2 (6 bases). With 2 bases removed from V and 0 bases from J, the gap between germline ends came to 10 bases. Germline CDR1 and CDR2: MNHEY and SVGAGI. The CDR3 consists of 16 residues. The CDR3 region is CASSYHAGSNTGELFF. CDR3 sequence (DNA): TGTGCCAGCAGTTACCATGCGGGATCGAACACCGGGGAGCTGTTTTTT.

The gene calls are TRBV6-1 and TRBJ2-7, with 7 positions matching TRBD2. Germline values: CDR1 MNHNS, CDR2 SASEGT. The ends lost 1 base at V and 7 bases at J; junction bases unmatched: 10. CDR3 length equals 15 residues. This chain's CDR3 is CASSEESAGVPEQYF. The CDR3, as DNA: TGTGCCAGCAGTGAAGAATCGGCGGGAGTGCCGGAGCAGTACTTC.

This chain joins TRBV10-3 and TRBJ1-1; no clear D gene. V was trimmed by 6 bases and J by 0 bases, leaving 5 bases between them. The CDR3 covers 12 residues. Germline V gene lookup returns CDR1 ENHRY and CDR2 SYGVKD. The CDR3 loop is CAIRDLNTEAFF. The CDR3 DNA is TGTGCCATCAGGGACCTGAACACTGAAGCTTTCTTT.

This rearrangement joins TRBV5-5 to TRBJ2-1; D remains ambiguous. Germline CDR1 reads SGHKS; CDR2 reads YYEKEE (reference sequence). The CDR3 is made up of 16 amino acids. Trimming took 5 bases from V and 0 from J, leaving 15 bases between them. CDR3 in DNA: TGTGCCAGCAGGGTTTCTCCCGTATTCTCCTACAATGAGCAGTTCTTC. This codes for CASRVSPVFSYNEQFF.

Only a few counts were recorded for this clone. This CDR3 reads CASSLYQAGNTIYF. DNA for the CDR3: TGTGCCAGCAGCTTGTACCAGGCTGGAAACACCATATATTTT. The chain employs TRBV5-6 and TRBJ1-3; D is unclear. This CDR3 has 14 amino acids. Trimming shortened V by 1 base and J by 2 bases, and 7 bases separated the two germline ends. CDR1 and CDR2 from the germline V gene are SGHDT and YYEEEE. Full variable domain (missing parts from reference TRBV5-6 and TRBJ1-3): DAGVTQSPTHLIKTRGQQVTLRCSPKSGHDTVSWYQQALGQGPQFIFQYYEEEERQRGNFPDRFSGHQFPNYSSELNVNALLLGDSALYLCASSLYQAGNTIYFGEGSWLTVV.

This rearrangement joins TRBV19 to TRBJ2-6; TRBD1 matches at 9 bases. V was clipped by 4 bases and J by 1 base; unmatched bases: 8. The CDR3 sequence is 18 residues long. Per the germline V gene, CDR1 is LNHDA and CDR2 is SQIVND (reference sequence). The CDR3 sequence: CASSTKTGGRSGANVLTF. The CDR3 nucleotides read TGTGCCAGTAGTACTAAAACAGGGGGCAGGTCTGGGGCCAACGTCCTGACTTTC.

This clone was counted only a few times. The chain is built from TRBV6-5 and TRBJ1-2; unclear D gene. V was cut by 2 bases and J by 4 bases, with 11 bases left in between. Germline V gene lookup returns CDR1 MNHEY and CDR2 SVGAGI. This CDR3 contains 14 residues. As DNA, the CDR3 is TGTGCCAGCAGTTACAGCCAGGCGGGCTATGGCTACACCTTC. Protein: CASSYSQAGYGYTF.

This chain connects TRBV27 to TRBJ2-1, with D uncertain. Germline values: CDR1 MNHEY, CDR2 SMNVEV (reference sequence). This CDR3 has 13 amino acids. V gave up 8 bases and J gave up 6 bases, with 14 bases separating them. The CDR3 nucleotides are TGTGCCAGCCGCTTTCTAGGCGGCAATGAGCAGTTCTTC. This translates into CASRFLGGNEQFF.

This clone was counted only a few times. The chain employs TRBV5-6 and TRBJ1-2; maybe TRBD1 (6 bases). This CDR3 has 18 residues. CDR1 is SGHDT, CDR2 YYEEEE, per germline. V gave up 6 bases and J gave up 3 bases, with 27 bases separating them. This CDR3 reads CASTPGALLSGSDYGYTF. DNA for the CDR3: TGTGCCAGCACCCCGGGGGCCCTCCTAAGCGGTAGTGACTATGGCTACACCTTC.

This sequence joins TRBV25-1 and TRBJ2-3; D possibly corresponds to TRBD2 (5 bases). The CDR3 runs to 13 residues. Trimming took off 4 bases at V and 2 bases at J, with 7 bases between the two ends. Looked up from germline, CDR1 is MGHDK and CDR2 is SYGVNS. The CDR3 region has the DNA TGTGCCAGCAGTGGAGGGAACACAGATACGCAGTATTTT. This codes for CASSGGNTDTQYF.

This sequence joins TRBV20-1 and TRBJ1-1, with D uncertain. V was trimmed by 7 bases and J by 1 base, leaving 7 bases between them. The V gene's germline CDR1 is DFQATT and CDR2 SNEGSKA (reference sequence). The CDR3 contains 11 residues. The CDR3 DNA follows: TGCAGTGGTTCGAGGAACACTGAAGCTTTCTTT. It encodes CSGSRNTEAFF.

V and J are TRBV9 and TRBJ1-4; D ambiguous. CDR1 and CDR2 from the germline V gene are SGDLS and YYNGEE. CDR3 length: 15 residues. V shed 3 bases and J shed 8 bases, with 17 bases lying between them. The CDR3 loop reads CASSASAAGNEKLFF. The CDR3 coding sequence is TGTGCCAGCAGCGCCTCCGCGGCGGGAAACGAAAAACTGTTTTTT.

The chain has TRBV19 and TRBJ2-5, with D possibly matching TRBD2 (7 bases). The DNA end lines up better with TRBJ2-7; the J call may be wrong. This CDR3 comprises 14 residues. The germline V gene has CDR1 LNHDA and CDR2 SQIVND (reference sequence). CDR3 sequence reads: CASRPGGALDEQYF. For the CDR3, the DNA is TGTGCCTCCCGACCGGGGGGCGCGTTGGACGAGCAGTACTTC.

This chain links TRBV29-1 with TRBJ2-2; D perhaps matches TRBD2 (6 bases). Germline V gene lookup returns CDR1 SQVTM and CDR2 ANQGSEA. The ends were cut back, 6 bases at V and 0 bases at J, with 14 bases in the middle. CDR3 length: 15 residues. CDR3 sequence (DNA): TGCAGCGTGCCCTCGCGGGGATCGAACACCGGGGAGCTGTTTTTT. It specifies CSVPSRGSNTGELFF.

The chain uses TRBV15 and TRBJ1-1; D possibly corresponds to TRBD1 (6 bases). Germline values: CDR1 LNHNV, CDR2 YYDKDF (reference sequence). CDR3 length: 16 amino acids. V was shortened by 0 bases and J by 2 bases, with 13 bases between the two germline ends. In DNA form, the CDR3 reads TGTGCCACCAGCAGAGATGGGGGCACCATCAACACTGAAGCTTTCTTT. The encoded protein is CATSRDGGTINTEAFF. Based on the CDR3 plus reference TRBV15 and TRBJ1-1, the full variable domain is DAMVIQNPRYQVTQFGKPVTLSCSQTLNHNVMYWYQQKSSQAPKLLFHYYDKDFNNEADTPDNFQSRRPNTSFCFLDIRSPGLGDTAMYLCATSRDGGTINTEAFFGQGTRLTVV.

The chain carries TRBV30 and TRBJ1-2; weak D call: TRBD1 (6 bases). Between the trimmed V and J ends, which lost 2 bases and 3 bases, there was a span of 19 bases. In germline, CDR1 is GTSNPN, CDR2 SVGIG (reference sequence). This CDR3 has 16 amino acids. In DNA, the CDR3 is TGTGCCTGGAGTCCCTCAATTTACAGGGTGGACTATGGCTACACCTTC. Its translation is CAWSPSIYRVDYGYTF. Supplemented by reference TRBV30 and TRBJ1-2, the full variable domain reads SQTIHQWPATLVQPVGSPLSLECTVEGTSNPNLYWYRQAAGRGLQLLFYSVGIGQISSEVPQNLSASRPQDRQFILSSKKLLLSDSGFYLCAWSPSIYRVDYGYTFGSGTRLTVV.

This chain links TRBV19 with TRBJ1-1; no firm D call. The V end lost 3 bases, the J end lost 0 bases, and 5 bases lay between the germline ends. The CDR3 is 13 amino acids. The germline gives CDR1 LNHDA, CDR2 SQIVND (reference sequence). The CDR3 spells CASSIGMNTEAFF. CDR3 bases: TGTGCCAGTAGTATCGGAATGAACACTGAAGCTTTCTTT. Variable domain in full (rest from reference TRBV19 and TRBJ1-1): DGGITQSPKYLFRKEGQNVTLSCEQNLNHDAMYWYRQDPGQGLRLIYYSQIVNDFQKGDIAEGYSVSREKKESFPLTVTSAQKNPTAFYLCASSIGMNTEAFFGQGTRLTVV.

This chain links TRBV28 with TRBJ1-2; 8 nucleotides line up with TRBD1. Trimming took 5 bases from V and 4 from J; bases not matched to a gene: 9. CDR1 is MDHEN, CDR2 SYDVKM, per germline. The CDR3 extends over 15 amino acids. The CDR3 loop reads CASSMGQATSYGYTF. Here the CDR3 DNA reads TGTGCCAGCAGTATGGGACAGGCGACTTCCTATGGCTACACCTTC.

The chain joins TRBV23-1 to TRBJ1-4, with 7 nucleotides matching TRBD1. Being an ORF, TRBV23-1 has a function that is uncertain. V dropped 3 bases and J dropped 4; count of bases not matched to a gene: 5. CDR3 length: 15 amino acids. CDR3 bases: TGCGCCAGCAGTCACCCGACAGGGAATAATGAAAAACTGTTTTTT. Its translation is CASSHPTGNNEKLFF.

This chain joins TRBV7-9 and TRBJ1-2; TRBD1 is a possible D gene (5 bases). Trimming removed 5 bases from V and 5 bases from J, with 18 bases in between. The CDR3 contains 15 residues. Germline CDR1 SEHNR, CDR2 FQNEAQ (reference sequence). The CDR3 DNA sequence: TGTGCCAGCAGCCCCAAGGGACCGTTAGAGTATGGCTACACCTTC. This translates into CASSPKGPLEYGYTF.